The 20 T cell receptor beta chains in this list originate from one sample, sequenced in a study of blood T cells in healthy people across ages. Through a sample-barcoded 5' primer and a J-beta primer mix, a second PCR was run for about 6 to 11 cycles. TCRdb ran MiXCR on the 5' RACE reads and lists one entry per CDR3 protein. This sample has about 830,000 distinct CDR3 sequences, with around 62% found just once. Sequences were obtained from blood. The receptors come from a man between 25 and 39 years old in good health.

DNA of the CDR3: TGTGCCAGCAGTCCGGGACCTCCTAAATTCCGGTATTTT. Protein product: CASSPGPPKFRYF. This chain uses TRBV28 with TRBJ2-3; D tentatively reads TRBD1 or TRBD2 (5 bases each). V lost 5 bases to trimming and J lost 14 bases, with 20 bases between them. Germline CDR1 is MDHEN and CDR2 is SYDVKM. The length of the CDR3 is 13 residues.

This clonotype was recorded a few times. The gene calls are TRBV7-9 and TRBJ2-6; 9 bases match TRBD1. This CDR3 spans 16 amino acids. Germline CDR1 SEHNR, CDR2 FQNEAQ (reference sequence). Trimming removed 6 bases from V and 4 bases from J; junction bases left unmatched: 7. The CDR3 is CASRPTGGEGANVLTF. CDR3 nucleotides: TGTGCCAGCAGACCCACAGGGGGCGAAGGGGCCAACGTCCTGACTTTC.

The sample holds many counts of this clonotype. V and J are TRBV9 and TRBJ2-7; 7 bases map to TRBD2. Germline V gene lookup returns CDR1 SGDLS and CDR2 YYNGEE. The CDR3 is 14 residues long. Trimming removed 0 bases from V and 3 bases from J; junction bases left unmatched: 3. CDR3 sequence: CASSVAGGIYEQYF. The CDR3 nucleotides are TGTGCCAGCAGCGTAGCGGGGGGAATCTACGAGCAGTACTTC.

This rearrangement joins TRBV7-6 to TRBJ2-5, with TRBD1 matching 7 bases. There are 15 residues in the CDR3. Germline CDR1 reads SGHVS; CDR2 reads FNYEAQ. The ends lost 5 bases at V and 5 bases at J; junction bases unmatched: 11. Here the CDR3 DNA reads TGTGCCAGCAGCCAGTACCCAGAGGGGGCGGAGACCCAGTACTTC. Translated: CASSQYPEGAETQYF. Combining the CDR3 with reference TRBV7-6 and TRBJ2-5 gives the whole variable domain GAGVSQSPRYKVTKRGQDVALRCDPISGHVSLYWYRQALGQGPEFLTYFNYEAQQDKSGLPNDRFSAERPEGSISTLTIQRTEQRDSAMYRCASSQYPEGAETQYFGPGTRLLVL.

Worth noting for this clonotype: At one end, the junction sequence differs from germline, possibly due to a read error. The chain joins TRBV9 to TRBJ2-1; 9 bases line up with TRBD2. CDR3 length: 14 amino acids. CDR1 SGDLS and CDR2 YYNGEE come from the germline V gene. CDR3 nucleotides: TGTGCCAGCGGGAGCGGGGGGACCGACAATGGGCAGTTCTTC. Translation gives CASGSGGTDNGQFF.

CDR3: CASSDEGGLYNEQFF. CDR3 coding DNA: TGTGCCAGCAGTGACGAAGGGGGCCTGTACAATGAGCAGTTCTTC. The chain is built from TRBV6-4 and TRBJ2-1, with TRBD1 identical over 7 bases. The CDR3 totals 15 residues. J gave up 4 bases and V 2 bases, and 5 bases lay outside the gene matches. Germline CDR1 is MRHNA and CDR2 is SNTAGT.

The CDR3 DNA reads as TGCGCCAGCAGCCAAGGGTCAGGGGGTACTCCTCATGGCTACACCTTC. As protein: CASSQGSGGTPHGYTF. This rearrangement joins TRBV4-1 to TRBJ1-2; 7 nucleotides agree with TRBD1. The CDR3 is 16 residues long. V trimming: 1 base; J trimming: 6 bases; junction bases outside the gene matches: 11. The germline CDR1 and CDR2 sequences are MGHRA and YSYEKL.

The chain recombines TRBV20-1 with TRBJ1-6, with 7 bases matching TRBD1. V was clipped by 3 bases and J by 7 bases; unmatched bases: 6. This CDR3 has 14 amino acids. Germline loops: CDR1 DFQATT, CDR2 SNEGSKA (reference sequence). This CDR3 reads CSASGNRGNSPLHF. CDR3 nucleotide sequence: TGCAGTGCTAGCGGAAACAGGGGAAATTCACCCCTCCACTTT.

V is TRBV20-1 and J is TRBJ2-1; 8 nucleotides line up with TRBD2. V shed 5 bases, J shed 8 bases, and the junction held 5 bases outside the gene matches. The CDR3 totals 12 residues. CDR1 is DFQATT and CDR2 is SNEGSKA in the germline V gene (reference sequence). CDR3 nucleotides: TGCAGTGCTCGGGGGGGCCTCGATGAGCAGTTCTTC. Its translation: CSARGGLDEQFF.

The genes are TRBV4-2 and TRBJ1-6; no firm D call. With 0 bases removed from V and 9 bases from J, the gap between germline ends came to 12 bases. CDR3 length: 15 residues. In germline, CDR1 is LGHNA, CDR2 YNFKEQ. The CDR3 DNA follows: TGTGCCAGCAGCCAAGATTTAGGATCCATTTCACCCCTCCACTTT. Translated: CASSQDLGSISPLHF.

The V gene is TRBV7-2, the J gene TRBJ2-3; no definite D call. Germline V gene lookup returns CDR1 SGHTA and CDR2 FQGNSA. V lost 5 bases and J 0 bases, leaving 9 bases between the germline ends. The CDR3 runs 14 residues. The DNA for the CDR3 is TGTGCCAGCAGCCAAACCGTTAGCACAGATACGCAGTATTTT. It is translated as CASSQTVSTDTQYF.

The chain uses TRBV7-9 and TRBJ1-2, with 10 nucleotides matching TRBD1. The trim removed 6 bases at V and 4 bases at J, leaving 8 bases unmatched. The CDR3 is 15 residues long. CDR1 is SEHNR, CDR2 FQNEAQ, per germline (reference sequence). The CDR3 protein is CASSSGTGAPYGYTF. The CDR3 DNA reads as TGTGCCAGCAGTTCCGGGACAGGGGCGCCCTATGGCTACACCTTC.

The rearrangement links TRBV5-1 to TRBJ1-1; D ambiguous. CDR1 is SGHRS, CDR2 YFSETQ, per germline. The CDR3 has 14 residues. Trimming left V 5 bases short and J 0 bases short, with 11 bases between. CDR3 coding DNA: TGCGCCAGCAGGAGGGAAAACGTGAACACTGAAGCTTTCTTT. Its translation: CASRRENVNTEAFF.

This clonotype was seen at least ten times. The chain has TRBV7-2 and TRBJ2-5, with D hard to call. This CDR3 is 12 amino acids long. CDR1 is SGHTA, CDR2 FQGNSA, per germline. V shed 3 bases and J shed 5 bases, with 7 bases lying between them. Written as DNA, the CDR3 is TGTGCCAGCAGCTTTAGCCGGGAGACCCAGTACTTC. Translating gives CASSFSRETQYF.

CDR3 DNA sequence: TGTGCCAGCAGCCCTATAGGCCCAAGCTCCTACGAGCAGTACTTC. This gives the protein CASSPIGPSSYEQYF. The genes are TRBV7-2 and TRBJ2-7; D unresolved. The CDR3 is 15 residues long. V lost 5 bases and J 0 bases, leaving 14 bases between the germline ends. Germline V lookup: CDR1 SGHTA, CDR2 FQGNSA. Combining the CDR3 with reference TRBV7-2 and TRBJ2-7 gives the whole variable domain GAGVSQSPSNKVTEKGKDVELRCDPISGHTALYWYRQSLGQGLEFLIYFQGNSAPDKSGLPSDRFSAERTGGSVSTLTIQRTQQEDSAVYLCASSPIGPSSYEQYFGPGTRLTVT.

This clonotype was seen a few times. The rearrangement links TRBV29-1 to TRBJ2-7; 7 bases line up with TRBD2. This CDR3 has 13 residues. Germline V gene data show CDR1 as SQVTM and CDR2 as ANQGSEA. J lost 1 base, V lost 6 bases, and 6 bases had no gene match. The CDR3 reads CSVTGTNSYEQYF. The CDR3 bases are TGCAGCGTAACCGGGACTAATTCCTACGAGCAGTACTTC.

CDR3 bases: TGTGCCAGCAGCTCTCTGGGACCGGCTATGTCCCTCCACTTT. Translated: CASSSLGPAMSLHF. The chain employs TRBV5-6 and TRBJ1-6; D may be TRBD1 (5 bases). CDR3 length equals 14 residues. The germline V gene has CDR1 SGHDT and CDR2 YYEEEE. Trimming removed 3 bases from V and 14 bases from J, with 18 bases in between.

The chain carries TRBV2 and TRBJ2-7, with unresolved D. The CDR3 sequence is 12 residues long. Deletions cut 6 bases from V and 4 bases from J, with 10 bases between. The germline V gene encodes CDR1 SNHLY and CDR2 FYNNEI. The CDR3 region has the DNA TGTGCCAGCAGGGAATCCGGGTACGAGCAGTACTTC. As protein: CASRESGYEQYF.

This chain uses TRBV27 with TRBJ2-1; D is undetermined. The germline V and J ends were trimmed by 1 base and 0 bases, with 7 bases remaining between them. This CDR3 has 15 amino acids. Germline CDR1 is MNHEY and CDR2 is SMNVEV (reference sequence). CDR3 sequence: CASSLYADSYNEQFF. In DNA, the CDR3 is TGTGCCAGCAGTTTATATGCAGACTCCTACAATGAGCAGTTCTTC.

The chain employs TRBV11-3 and TRBJ2-7; D assignment may be TRBD1 or TRBD2 (5 bases each). Germline V CDR1 and CDR2: SGHNT, YENEEA. The CDR3 runs 14 residues. The V gene lost 1 base and the J gene lost 7 bases, with 14 bases spanning the gap. The CDR3 DNA sequence: TGTGCCAGCAGCTTAGGAGGGGCGGTAGGAGAGCAGTACTTC. Encoded protein: CASSLGGAVGEQYF.